Given below is one T cell receptor beta chain in context. Its antigen is still unknown. These data come from a study of T cell responses to AZD1222 COVID-19 vaccine. Points from the study as a whole: The donors showed a predominance of white British ancestry and of females, with possible underestimation of clonal diversity. Spike was spanned by vaccine-associated CD4 TCRs, with dominance at 160-218 and 743-854.

The assay was immunoSEQ multiplex PCR, and TCRdb's table has in-frame clones only and misses some. The table shows some 66,000 clones, with nearly 90% occurring only once. The sequencing used peripheral blood, collected 28 days after the second AZD1222 dose. The clonotype comes from an adult who received the AZD1222 COVID-19 vaccine.

The CDR3 nucleotides are TGTGCCAGCACCCGGGATAGCAGTAACACAGATACGCAGTATTTT. Its translation: CASTRDSSNTDTQYF. V gene TRBV11-3 combines with J gene TRBJ2-3; a possible D gene is TRBD2 (5 bases). The CDR3 is 15 residues long. Germline V gene lookup returns CDR1 SGHNT and CDR2 YENEEA. Trimming pared 7 bases from V and 2 bases from J, leaving 16 bases between.